Shown below are 27 T cell receptor beta chains from a single sample sequenced in a study of vaccination and CD4 T cells after COVID-19. The treatment denotes: roughly nine-day PBMC culture with coronavirus spike peptide pools or control peptides (ViraFEST assay). The Oncomine TCR Beta short-read assay was applied to DNA of cultured CD4+ T cells. TCRdb ran MiXCR on the PCR reads and lists one entry per CDR3 protein. The sample carries under 25,000 distinct CDR3 sequences, 43% recorded once. Their antigen targets remain unknown. The sample was CD4+ T cells from blood, cultured in vitro. The receptors derive from a human donor who had recovered from COVID-19.

This rearrangement joins TRBV7-9 to TRBJ2-1; 7 bases map to TRBD2. J was trimmed by 7 bases and V by 2 bases; bases with no gene match: 2. Germline-derived CDR1 and CDR2 are SEHNR and FQNEAQ (reference sequence). The CDR3 sequence is 13 residues long. CDR3 coding DNA: TGTGCCAGCAGCTTATATAGCGGGAATGAGCAGTTCTTC. Protein: CASSLYSGNEQFF.

This clonotype has only a few counts. This sequence joins TRBV24-1 and TRBJ2-3, with 8 bases fitting TRBD2. The CDR3 spans 15 residues. Germline-derived CDR1 and CDR2 are KGHDR and SFDVKD. V lost 4 bases, J lost 1 base, and 3 bases stayed unmatched. The CDR3 spells CATSETTSGTDTQYF. CDR3 nucleotide sequence: TGTGCCACCAGTGAAACGACTAGCGGCACAGATACGCAGTATTTT.

The chain employs TRBV6-2 or TRBV6-3 and TRBJ1-2, with a possible D match to TRBD1 (5 bases). CDR1 MNHEY and CDR2 SVGEGT come from the germline V gene. There are 12 residues in the CDR3. Deletions cut 7 bases from V and 4 bases from J, with 10 bases between. CDR3 loop: CASTQGFYGYTF. CDR3 coding DNA: TGTGCCAGCACCCAGGGCTTCTATGGCTACACCTTC.

This clonotype has more than one count but fewer than ten. This chain joins TRBV15 and TRBJ1-6; no reliable D call. CDR3 length: 14 amino acids. The V gene lost 1 base and the J gene lost 5 bases, with 6 bases spanning the gap. Germline V lookup: CDR1 LNHNV, CDR2 YYDKDF (reference sequence). The CDR3 nucleotides read TGTGCCACCAGCAGAGGACAAAATAATTCACCCCTCCACTTT. As protein: CATSRGQNNSPLHF.

As DNA, the CDR3 is TGTGCCAGCAGGGAGAGCTACGAGCAGTACTTC. This encodes CASRESYEQYF. The chain employs TRBV2 and TRBJ2-7; D remains unclear. The CDR3 length is 11 residues. The V gene lost 6 bases and the J gene lost 3 bases, with 6 bases spanning the gap. Looked up from germline, CDR1 is SNHLY and CDR2 is FYNNEI.

There are a few counts of this clonotype. The chain recombines TRBV27 with TRBJ2-2; TRBD2 agrees at 9 bases. Germline trimming cut 7 bases from V and 7 bases from J; bases unmatched to any gene: 10. The CDR3 contains 15 residues. From germline, CDR1 is MNHEY and CDR2 SMNVEV (reference sequence). The CDR3 sequence: CASKAGGGAVGELFF. Written as DNA, the CDR3 is TGTGCCAGCAAAGCTGGCGGGGGGGCCGTCGGGGAGCTGTTTTTT.

The rearrangement uses TRBV6-1 and TRBJ2-5, with 10 bases fitting TRBD1. Germline V gives CDR1 MNHNS, CDR2 SASEGT. Trimming removed 7 bases from V and 4 bases from J; junction bases left unmatched: 15. The CDR3 has 17 amino acids. This CDR3 is CASTRRPGTGVGETQYF. Written as DNA, the CDR3 is TGTGCCAGCACTCGACGACCCGGGACAGGGGTAGGAGAGACCCAGTACTTC.

The chain carries TRBV29-1 and TRBJ2-1; the D is unclear. Trimming cost V 4 bases and J 10 bases, with 17 bases left between them. The CDR3 is 13 residues long. The germline CDR1 and CDR2 sequences are SQVTM and ANQGSEA. The CDR3 coding sequence is TGCAGCGTTGGATTCCTGGACGCGCTCGAGCAGTTCTTC. Its translation: CSVGFLDALEQFF.

The chain has TRBV6-1 and TRBJ2-5; 14 bases agree with TRBD2. CDR1 and CDR2 from the germline V gene are MNHNS and SASEGT. The junction had 11 bases not matched to a gene; V was cut back by 7 bases and J by 4 bases. This CDR3 comprises 17 residues. The CDR3 DNA is TGTGCCAGCACCCCCGGGACTAGCGGGAGAGGTGGAGAGACCCAGTACTTC. Encoded protein: CASTPGTSGRGGETQYF.

By its share, this clonotype is medium-sized. V is TRBV20-1 and J is TRBJ2-7; D not certain. CDR1 is DFQATT and CDR2 is SNEGSKA in the germline V gene (reference sequence). V dropped 6 bases and J dropped 0 bases, with 12 bases sitting between them. The CDR3 is made up of 13 amino acids. CDR3 residues: CSARLPSSYEQYF. DNA for the CDR3: TGCAGTGCCCGACTTCCCAGCTCCTACGAGCAGTACTTC.

V usage is TRBV11-3 and J usage is TRBJ2-3, with a possible D match to TRBD1 (6 bases). V gave up 5 bases and J gave up 4 bases, with 19 bases separating them. This CDR3 contains 16 residues. Germline lookup yields CDR1 SGHNT and CDR2 YENEEA. CDR3 loop: CASSPRTGKWADTQYF. As DNA, the CDR3 is TGTGCCAGCAGCCCGCGAACAGGGAAATGGGCAGATACGCAGTATTTT.

Notes on this clonotype: One end of the junction varies from germline; a read error may be responsible. The chain combines TRBV6-2 or TRBV6-3 with TRBJ2-7; no firm D call. The CDR3 is 12 residues long. The germline CDR1 and CDR2 sequences are MNHEY and SVGEGT. The CDR3: CASSYHGEGQHF. CDR3 DNA sequence: TGTGCCAGCAGTTACCACGGCGAAGGCCAGCACTTC.

This clonotype has more than one count but fewer than ten. This chain connects TRBV6-5 to TRBJ2-1; the D gene could be TRBD1 or TRBD2 (5 bases each). Germline V lookup: CDR1 MNHEY, CDR2 SVGAGI. The germline V and J ends were trimmed by 2 bases and 10 bases, with 12 bases remaining between them. The CDR3 runs 13 residues. CDR3 amino acids: CASSYAGGKEQFF. The CDR3 DNA follows: TGTGCCAGCAGTTACGCTGGGGGTAAGGAGCAGTTCTTC.

V and J are TRBV28 and TRBJ1-2; D is possibly TRBD1 (6 bases). Trimming took off 7 bases at V and 7 bases at J, with 13 bases between the two ends. CDR1 and CDR2 (germline): MDHEN, SYDVKM. This CDR3 comprises 12 residues. CDR3 amino acids: CASTGARRGYTF. The CDR3 bases are TGTGCCAGCACGGGGGCTCGGCGTGGCTACACCTTC.

As regards this clonotype: Sequence at one end of the junction differs from germline and may be a read error. The rearrangement joins TRBV7-2 to TRBJ1-1; no definite D call. Germline V CDR1 and CDR2: SGHTA, FQGNSA. The CDR3 is 15 amino acids. The CDR3 here is CASSQRPGLEIEAFF. CDR3 coding DNA: TGCGCCAGCAGCCAACGGCCGGGCTTAGAAATCGAAGCTTTCTTT.

The genes are TRBV29-1 and TRBJ2-1; D is possibly TRBD1 (6 bases). Trimming pared 3 bases from V and 6 bases from J, leaving 9 bases between. The length of the CDR3 is 12 residues. Germline CDR1 reads SQVTM; CDR2 reads ANQGSEA. The DNA of the CDR3 is TGCAGCGTTGAGGGGGCGAGCAATGAGCAGTTCTTC. Protein: CSVEGASNEQFF.

The chain's CDR3 is CASSSRNEGTEAFF. The CDR3, as DNA: TGTGCCAGCAGCTCAAGAAACGAGGGTACTGAAGCTTTCTTT. V gene TRBV7-3 combines with J gene TRBJ1-1, with D unresolved. CDR1 is SGHTA, CDR2 FQGTGA, per germline. This CDR3 has 14 amino acids. The V end was cut by 4 bases, the J end by 5 bases, with 14 bases between.

V and J are TRBV7-9 and TRBJ2-7; maybe TRBD1 (6 bases). V lost 5 bases and J lost 3, with 14 bases in between. CDR3 length: 14 amino acids. Germline lookup yields CDR1 SEHNR and CDR2 FQNEAQ (reference sequence). The CDR3 spells CASSEIDRFYEQYF. The DNA for the CDR3 is TGTGCCAGCAGCGAAATCGACAGGTTCTACGAGCAGTACTTC.

The CDR3 protein is CASSLFGGTYEQYF. The CDR3 region has the DNA TGCGCCAGCAGCTTGTTCGGGGGGACCTACGAGCAGTACTTC. This chain joins TRBV5-1 and TRBJ2-7; TRBD2 aligns across 7 bases. CDR1 and CDR2 (germline): SGHRS, YFSETQ. The V gene end was trimmed by 1 base and the J gene end by 2 bases; junction bases not matched to a gene: 3. The CDR3 extends over 14 amino acids.

This clonotype has just one count. This chain joins TRBV11-3 and TRBJ2-5, with D hard to call. Deletions cut 5 bases from V and 3 bases from J, with 16 bases between. This CDR3 region has 15 residues. Germline V lookup: CDR1 SGHNT, CDR2 YENEEA. The CDR3 sequence: CASSDPMDGKETQYF. In DNA form, the CDR3 reads TGTGCCAGCAGCGACCCGATGGACGGAAAAGAGACCCAGTACTTC.

This clonotype was counted a few times. The chain employs TRBV20-1 and TRBJ2-5; possible D gene TRBD2, 6 bases. With 0 bases removed from V and 7 bases from J, the gap between germline ends came to 18 bases. CDR3 length: 15 amino acids. Germline values: CDR1 DFQATT, CDR2 SNEGSKA (reference sequence). As DNA, the CDR3 is TGCAGTGCTAGAGAGGCTGGTAGCGGAAAAGGGACCCAGTACTTC. Translated, it gives CSAREAGSGKGTQYF.

This clonotype has just a few counts. The chain uses TRBV20-1 and TRBJ1-6; D is unresolved. The CDR3 extends over 18 amino acids. Germline values: CDR1 DFQATT, CDR2 SNEGSKA (reference sequence). Trimming left V 5 bases short and J 4 bases short, with 24 bases between. The chain's CDR3 is CSALTGRSKMEYNSPLHF. CDR3 nucleotides: TGCAGTGCTCTGACGGGTAGGTCCAAGATGGAGTATAATTCACCCCTCCACTTT.

CDR3 DNA: TGTGCCAGCGGCAGGGAGGGTGTAAGGACAGATACGCAGTATTTT. Amino acids: CASGREGVRTDTQYF. The rearrangement links TRBV2 to TRBJ2-3, with 7 bases fitting TRBD2. Germline values: CDR1 SNHLY, CDR2 FYNNEI. The trim removed 8 bases at V and 3 bases at J, leaving 11 bases unmatched. The CDR3 length is 15 residues.

The chain recombines TRBV6-4 with TRBJ2-3; 9 positions match TRBD2. This CDR3 is built from 15 residues. CDR1 and CDR2 (germline): MRHNA, SNTAGT. The J segment lost 3 bases and the V segment lost 0 bases, leaving 1 base of the junction unmatched. The CDR3 loop reads CASSDSSGGTDTQYF. CDR3 nucleotide sequence: TGTGCCAGCAGTGACTCTAGCGGGGGAACAGATACGCAGTATTTT.

This clonotype was counted a few times. The chain carries TRBV6-1 and TRBJ1-2; the D is unclear. The V gene's germline CDR1 is MNHNS and CDR2 SASEGT. This CDR3 contains 15 residues. The V end was cut by 3 bases, the J end by 3 bases, with 14 bases between. CDR3 sequence: CASSEEATHDYGYTF. CDR3 DNA sequence: TGTGCCAGCAGTGAGGAGGCCACCCATGACTATGGCTACACCTTC.

The J gene is TRBJ2-3, the V gene TRBV5-1; D remains unclear. CDR1 and CDR2 from the germline V gene are SGHRS and YFSETQ. CDR3 length: 17 amino acids. Trimming stripped 2 bases from V and 5 bases from J, with 21 bases between. The CDR3 coding sequence is TGCGCCAGCAGCTTTACTGCCGGAACCCCGTCGCGAGATACGCAGTATTTT. Translating it yields CASSFTAGTPSRDTQYF.

The chain carries TRBV6-4 and TRBJ2-1; TRBD2 agrees at 10 bases. V shed 0 bases, J shed 4 bases, and the junction held 0 bases outside the gene matches. CDR3 length equals 15 residues. In germline, CDR1 is MRHNA, CDR2 SNTAGT. CDR3 in amino acids: CASSDSAGGYNEQFF. The CDR3 nucleotides are TGTGCCAGCAGTGACTCAGCGGGGGGGTACAATGAGCAGTTCTTC.